A selection of T cell receptor beta chains follows, all from one sample in a study of OX40 agonist ivuxolimab in advanced cancers. The assay was immunoSEQ multiplex PCR, and TCRdb's table has in-frame clones only and misses some. The data contain tens of thousands of clones, about 86% of them singletons. Sequences were derived from CD4+ or CD8+ T cells sorted from blood, sampled in a trial of the OX40 agonist ivuxolimab. These receptors all stem from an adult with an advanced solid tumor such as melanoma, head and neck, liver or kidney cancer. Each CDR3 is given with its conserved first and last residue. Each record gives: J gene, D gene, V gene, clone size, CDR3 DNA, CDR3 protein. The D gene is left open where the match is weak. Size tells how often a clone was seen (once, few, many) or the class of an expanded clone, and some rows leave it out.

j_gene: TRBJ1-5; d_gene: TRBD1; v_gene: TRBV7-9; abundance: few; CDR3nt: TGTGCCAGCAGCTCGGGACAGGGGTTCGGCAATCAGCCCCAGCATTTT; CDR3aa: CASSSGQGFGNQPQHF
j_gene: TRBJ2-3; d_gene: TRBD2; v_gene: TRBV6-5; abundance: -; CDR3nt: TGTGCCAGCAGTTACGGGCGGGAGCCCCCAGATACGCAGTATTTT; CDR3aa: CASSYGREPPDTQYF
j_gene: TRBJ1-1; d_gene: -; v_gene: TRBV19; abundance: -; CDR3nt: TGTGCCAGTAGTATAGTAAGGTACCCGAACACTGAAGCTTTCTTT; CDR3aa: CASSIVRYPNTEAFF
j_gene: TRBJ2-7; d_gene: TRBD1; v_gene: TRBV7-3; abundance: -; CDR3nt: TGTGCCAGCAGCCCCCGGGGACAGTCCTACGAGCAGTACTTC; CDR3aa: CASSPRGQSYEQYF
j_gene: TRBJ1-1; d_gene: TRBD1; v_gene: TRBV5-6; abundance: -; CDR3nt: TGTGCCAGCAGCTTTGGGACAGGGGTGACTGAAGCTTTCTTT; CDR3aa: CASSFGTGVTEAFF
j_gene: TRBJ2-1; d_gene: TRBD2; v_gene: TRBV29-1; abundance: -; CDR3nt: TGCAGCGTTGGTAGGGGCGGGAGGGCGTTTCCCAATGAGCAGTTCTTC; CDR3aa: CSVGRGGRAFPNEQFF
j_gene: TRBJ1-2; d_gene: -; v_gene: TRBV6-6; abundance: few; CDR3nt: TGTGCCAGCAGTTACACGGGCAGCGCCAAGGATGGCTACACCTTC; CDR3aa: CASSYTGSAKDGYTF
j_gene: TRBJ1-2; d_gene: -; v_gene: TRBV2; abundance: -; CDR3nt: TGTGCCAGCAGTGGACAGCCTACTAACTATGGCTACACCTTC; CDR3aa: CASSGQPTNYGYTF
j_gene: TRBJ2-3; d_gene: TRBD2; v_gene: TRBV29-1; abundance: few; CDR3nt: TGCGTCGCCGGGGGGGGCCCAGATACGCAGTATTTT; CDR3aa: CVAGGGPDTQYF
j_gene: TRBJ2-3; d_gene: -; v_gene: TRBV19; abundance: -; CDR3nt: TGTGCCAGTACGCGGACATACAGCACAGATACGCAGTATTTT; CDR3aa: CASTRTYSTDTQYF
j_gene: TRBJ1-1; d_gene: TRBD1; v_gene: TRBV25-1; abundance: -; CDR3nt: TGTGCCAGCAGTGCCTTTTCCTCGGACAGGGGGCCCACTGAAGCTTTCTTT; CDR3aa: CASSAFSSDRGPTEAFF
j_gene: TRBJ1-2; d_gene: TRBD1; v_gene: TRBV2; abundance: -; CDR3nt: TGTGCCAGCAACAGAGAGGACAGGGGAGCTAACTATGGCTACACCTTC; CDR3aa: CASNREDRGANYGYTF
j_gene: TRBJ2-7; d_gene: -; v_gene: TRBV5-8; abundance: -; CDR3nt: TGTGCCAGCAGCTGGGGGGCGGGCTCCTACGAGCAGTACTTC; CDR3aa: CASSWGAGSYEQYF
j_gene: TRBJ2-7; d_gene: TRBD1; v_gene: TRBV11-2; abundance: -; CDR3nt: TGTGCCAGCAGCTTTTCCAGGGGGCAAGGATACGAGCAGTACTTC; CDR3aa: CASSFSRGQGYEQYF
j_gene: TRBJ1-1; d_gene: -; v_gene: TRBV19; abundance: -; CDR3nt: TGTGCCAGTAGCTTTTTCGAGGAAGCTTTCTTT; CDR3aa: CASSFFEEAFF
j_gene: TRBJ1-3; d_gene: -; v_gene: TRBV11-2; abundance: many; CDR3nt: TGTGCCAGCAGGTTGGACTCAGGGTACGGAAACACCATATATTTT; CDR3aa: CASRLDSGYGNTIYF
j_gene: TRBJ1-4; d_gene: -; v_gene: TRBV7-9; abundance: once; CDR3nt: TGTGCCAGCAGCTCCTCTGGGGGAGGGGAAAAACTGTTTTTT; CDR3aa: CASSSSGGGEKLFF
j_gene: TRBJ1-1; d_gene: -; v_gene: TRBV7-2; abundance: -; CDR3nt: TGTGCCAGCAGCTTAGTCGCAGGACTGGGTGAAGCTTTCTTT; CDR3aa: CASSLVAGLGEAFF
j_gene: TRBJ1-1; d_gene: TRBD1; v_gene: TRBV19; abundance: -; CDR3nt: TGTGCCAGTACCATCTCTTCTAGTCTGACAGGGGGTCGCAACACTGAAGCTTTCTTT; CDR3aa: CASTISSSLTGGRNTEAFF
j_gene: TRBJ2-2; d_gene: -; v_gene: TRBV10-1; abundance: -; CDR3nt: TGCGCCAGCTCCTTGGGGAACACCGGGGAGCTGTTTTTT; CDR3aa: CASSLGNTGELFF
j_gene: TRBJ2-1; d_gene: -; v_gene: TRBV6-1; abundance: -; CDR3nt: TGTGCCACCCGAAGAGTAAAGAATTACAATGAGCAGTTCTTC; CDR3aa: CATRRVKNYNEQFF
j_gene: TRBJ2-4; d_gene: -; v_gene: TRBV5-6; abundance: -; CDR3nt: TGTGCCAGCAGCTCGGGGAGTTTAGCCAAAAACATTCAGTACTTC; CDR3aa: CASSSGSLAKNIQYF
j_gene: TRBJ2-7; d_gene: TRBD2; v_gene: TRBV11-1; abundance: once; CDR3nt: TGTGCCAGCAGCCTAGGGGTGGCTAGCGGGGACCTTTTCGAGCAGTACTTC; CDR3aa: CASSLGVASGDLFEQYF
j_gene: TRBJ2-1; d_gene: TRBD2; v_gene: TRBV7-9; abundance: -; CDR3nt: TGTGCCGGAGTTAAAATGGGACTAGCGGCCAATGAGCAGTTCTTC; CDR3aa: CAGVKMGLAANEQFF
j_gene: TRBJ2-5; d_gene: -; v_gene: TRBV5-1; abundance: -; CDR3nt: TGCGCCAGCAGCAAGGGGACTTATACTCAAGAGACCCAGTACTTC; CDR3aa: CASSKGTYTQETQYF
j_gene: TRBJ1-2; d_gene: -; v_gene: TRBV6-5; abundance: -; CDR3nt: TGTGCCAGCAGAACCGGGGGGACAATGAACTATGGCTACACCTTC; CDR3aa: CASRTGGTMNYGYTF
j_gene: TRBJ2-1; d_gene: -; v_gene: TRBV30; abundance: -; CDR3nt: TGTGCCTGGAGCTTCGGACTTTTCAATGAGCAGTTCTTC; CDR3aa: CAWSFGLFNEQFF
j_gene: TRBJ1-1; d_gene: -; v_gene: TRBV6-5; abundance: -; CDR3nt: TGTGCCAGCAAGGAGGGCATGAACACTGAAGCTTTCTTT; CDR3aa: CASKEGMNTEAFF
j_gene: TRBJ2-7; d_gene: TRBD1; v_gene: TRBV30; abundance: -; CDR3nt: TGTGCCTGGAGTGCCCAGACAGGGCCACACGAGCAGTACTTC; CDR3aa: CAWSAQTGPHEQYF
j_gene: TRBJ2-7; d_gene: TRBD1; v_gene: TRBV5-6; abundance: -; CDR3nt: TGTGCCAGCAGCATCAGGGGGCTCTCCTACGAGCAGTACTTC; CDR3aa: CASSIRGLSYEQYF
j_gene: TRBJ1-4; d_gene: -; v_gene: TRBV7-8; abundance: few; CDR3nt: TGTGCCAGCGGCAGGGGAGCGAAGGAAAAACTGTTTTTT; CDR3aa: CASGRGAKEKLFF
j_gene: TRBJ1-1; d_gene: -; v_gene: TRBV10-3; abundance: -; CDR3nt: TGTGCCATCAGTGACCAGGGGAACACTGAAGCTTTCTTT; CDR3aa: CAISDQGNTEAFF
j_gene: TRBJ2-5; d_gene: -; v_gene: TRBV19; abundance: -; CDR3nt: TGTGCCAGTAGTAAAACCTCCGGGGAGACCCAGTACTTC; CDR3aa: CASSKTSGETQYF
j_gene: TRBJ2-5; d_gene: -; v_gene: TRBV7-6; abundance: -; CDR3nt: TGTGCCAGCAGCTTGGTCACGGGTGAGGAGACCCAGTACTTC; CDR3aa: CASSLVTGEETQYF
j_gene: TRBJ2-7; d_gene: TRBD2; v_gene: TRBV29-1; abundance: -; CDR3nt: TGCAGCGTTGAAGGTCTAGCGGGAGGAGACTACGAGCAGTACTTC; CDR3aa: CSVEGLAGGDYEQYF
j_gene: TRBJ2-7; d_gene: -; v_gene: TRBV9; abundance: few; CDR3nt: TGTGCCAGCGGCAGGACAGATCTTAGCGAGCAGTACTTC; CDR3aa: CASGRTDLSEQYF
j_gene: TRBJ2-3; d_gene: -; v_gene: TRBV5-6; abundance: -; CDR3nt: TGTGCCAGCAGTTCTGGACGGAGACCAACGCAGTATTTT; CDR3aa: CASSSGRRPTQYF
j_gene: TRBJ2-7; d_gene: -; v_gene: TRBV7-9; abundance: -; CDR3nt: TGTGCCAGCAGCTTAGAAGTAGGATTTGTTGTCCCCTACGAGCAGTACTTC; CDR3aa: CASSLEVGFVVPYEQYF
j_gene: TRBJ2-1; d_gene: -; v_gene: TRBV10-3; abundance: -; CDR3nt: TGTGCCACCTGTCAGGCTTCCTACAATGAGCAGTTCTTC; CDR3aa: CATCQASYNEQFF
j_gene: TRBJ2-7; d_gene: -; v_gene: TRBV7-2; abundance: -; CDR3nt: TGTGCCAGCAGCCGTCCGGGCTTTGCTGAGTACTTC; CDR3aa: CASSRPGFAEYF